This T cell receptor (beta chain) was obtained from a study of T cell responses to AZD1222 COVID-19 vaccine. The method was immunoSEQ multiplex PCR; TCRdb's version includes in-frame clones alone and lacks a portion of them. The sample lists 55,000 to 80,000 clones, roughly 80% occurring once. The CDR3 runs 14 residues. V gave up 5 bases and J gave up 2 bases, with 13 bases separating them. The germline gives CDR1 MDHEN, CDR2 SYDVKM. Findings and caveats of the study: Clonal diversity was possibly underestimated, and the donors were mostly white British, with more females. Seropositive at baseline were only a handful of AZD1222 recipients.

This clone was observed a few times. Antigen unknown. The gene calls are TRBV28 and TRBJ2-7; possibly TRBD1 for D (6 bases). This receptor was identified in an adult in good health. The sample was peripheral blood, taken on day 0 of AZD1222 vaccination. Here the CDR3 DNA reads TGTGCCAGCAGTCTACAGGGAGTACCCTACGAGCAGTACTTC. This gives the protein CASSLQGVPYEQYF.